In its sample, the clone carrying this T cell receptor (beta chain) was seen many times. What it binds is unknown. Arm-PCR of CDR3 regions and iRepertoire HTBI primers were used to build TCR beta libraries. In the original processing: Samples jointly harbored about 65 TRBV and some 13 TRBJ segments. TCRdb analysed the multiplex PCR reads with MiXCR anew, one entry per CDR3 protein. The V and J calls here are based on TCRdb, not the publication. The sample has some 340,000 distinct CDR3 sequences; about 10% are singletons. The data were taken from a study of regulatory T cells in long-lasting Graves disease. Whole-study results and caveats: Repertoires from persistent disease leaned toward TRBV28, TRBJ1-2 and TRBJ2-5.

The time point is: newly diagnosed GD, antithyroid drugs for less than 3 months. PBMCs provided the RNA from which the TCR library was made. This CDR3 has 16 residues. The germline V gene encodes CDR1 SNHLY and CDR2 FYNNEI. The V and J ends lost 1 base and 4 bases, in that order; junction bases with no gene match: 8. The sample was also reused in another study, on T cells in Graves' hyperthyroidism and ophthalmopathy.

This clonotype was obtained from a young woman with Graves disease. This rearrangement joins TRBV2 to TRBJ2-7, with TRBD1 matching 9 bases. Sample: peripheral blood mononuclear cells (PBMCs), taken at new diagnosis, from a patient treated with antithyroid drugs. CDR3 loop: CASSEGSDRGWYEQYF. The CDR3 nucleotides read TGTGCCAGCAGTGAAGGGTCGGACAGGGGATGGTACGAGCAGTACTTC.